The rows below give T cell receptor beta chains drawn from one sample of a study of T-cell memory formation after mild COVID-19. TCRdb called the 5' RACE reads again in MiXCR, with one record for every CDR3 protein. This table has a few hundred thousand distinct CDR3 sequences, roughly a sixth appearing once. Sequenced: PBMCs or a T cell subset sorted from them (not recorded which). The receptors were sampled from a man aged 18 to 29 who had mild COVID-19 (a few samples of this study predate the infection). Cell type and time point are not known. Both conserved end residues are part of each CDR3. A D gene is named only where the DNA matches it firmly. Not all rows give a size; the values are once, few, many and, for expanded clones, a class.

V gene	J gene	D gene	clone size	CDR3 protein	CDR3 DNA
TRBV12-3/TRBV12-4	TRBJ2-3	TRBD2	many	CASSLGGGVSDTQYF	TGTGCCAGCAGTTTGGGCGGGGGGGTTTCGGATACGCAGTATTTT
TRBV5-1	TRBJ2-1	TRBD2	few	CASSSGTSGKSSYNEQFF	TGCGCCAGCAGTTCCGGGACTAGCGGGAAGAGCTCCTACAATGAGCAGTTCTTC
TRBV7-3	TRBJ2-2	TRBD1	few	CASSPGQGFTGELFF	TGTGCCAGCAGCCCGGGACAGGGGTTTACCGGGGAGCTGTTTTTT
TRBV7-9	TRBJ1-6	NA	NA	CASAGGSSYNSPLHF	TGTGCCAGCGCAGGAGGCAGCTCCTATAATTCACCCCTCCACTTT
TRBV3-1	TRBJ1-1	NA	NA	CASSRTRGDGTEAFF	TGTGCCAGCAGCCGTACTAGGGGTGACGGGACTGAAGCTTTCTTT
TRBV6-2/TRBV6-3	TRBJ2-1	NA	NA	CASSSRGSLGSFF	TGTGCCAGCAGTTCCAGAGGCTCTCTGGGTTCGTTCTTC
TRBV11-2	TRBJ2-3	NA	few	CASSLVLSPALGPSTDTQYF	TGTGCCAGCAGCTTAGTCCTCTCACCCGCCCTAGGACCTAGCACAGATACGCAGTATTTT
TRBV12-3/TRBV12-4	TRBJ1-3	TRBD1	few	CASTPTGSGNTIYF	TGTGCCAGCACCCCGACAGGGTCTGGAAACACCATATATTTT
TRBV7-9	TRBJ1-1	NA	many	CASSLGGEAFF	TGTGCCAGCAGTCTAGGGGGGGAAGCTTTCTTT
TRBV5-1	TRBJ2-2	NA	NA	CASSVGAGGTGELFF	TGCGCCAGCAGCGTTGGGGCTGGGGGCACCGGGGAGCTGTTTTTT
TRBV7-9	TRBJ1-1	NA	many	CASSLDGGAEAFF	TGTGCCAGCAGCTTAGATGGAGGTGCTGAAGCTTTCTTT
TRBV15	TRBJ2-3	TRBD1	few	CATSRGTGGMTDTQYF	TGTGCCACCAGCAGAGGGACAGGGGGGATGACAGATACGCAGTATTTT
TRBV6-5	TRBJ1-1	NA	NA	CASIDGGSNTEAFF	TGTGCCAGCATCGACGGGGGGTCGAACACTGAAGCTTTCTTT
TRBV6-5	TRBJ2-7	NA	NA	CASSSFLPESSYEQYF	TGTGCCAGCAGTTCGTTTCTGCCGGAGAGCTCCTACGAGCAGTACTTC
TRBV7-3	TRBJ2-2	NA	NA	CASSFTSITGELFF	TGTGCCAGCAGCTTCACCTCTATCACCGGGGAGCTGTTTTTT
TRBV28	TRBJ1-1	TRBD1	few	CASIEQGLTEAFF	TGTGCCAGCATTGAACAGGGGTTAACTGAAGCTTTCTTT